This section outlines one T cell receptor beta chain sequence together with its context. The antigen remains undetermined. Vbeta (60) and Jbeta (13) primers were used in the PCR. The repertoire was sequenced with immunoSEQ multiplex PCR; TCRdb's copy has only in-frame clones and lacks some. The sample totals 200,000 to 250,000 clones. At sampling all donors were nominally healthy, likely with unrecorded immune exposures. This specimen belongs to a study of cytomegalovirus exposure and HLA in healthy donors. Study results and caveats: Under in vitro conditions, a few CMV-associated chains were confirmed as specific for CMV antigens. Equally common other TCR beta chains were less clonally expanded than HLA-associated ones, a later analysis found. There were some public TCRs occurring in many donors, but most TCR sequences were rare.

The CDR3 consists of 12 residues. Germline CDR1 is SGHDT and CDR2 is YYEEEE. Trimming took off 4 bases at V and 4 bases at J, with 6 bases between the two ends. Sequencing used PBMCs. This receptor was taken from a woman in her 30s in good health and CMV-seropositive. The rearrangement uses TRBV5-6 and TRBJ2-1, with D uncertain. CDR3 region: CASSLRYNEQFF. The CDR3 bases are TGTGCCAGCAGCCTGCGGTACAATGAGCAGTTCTTC.